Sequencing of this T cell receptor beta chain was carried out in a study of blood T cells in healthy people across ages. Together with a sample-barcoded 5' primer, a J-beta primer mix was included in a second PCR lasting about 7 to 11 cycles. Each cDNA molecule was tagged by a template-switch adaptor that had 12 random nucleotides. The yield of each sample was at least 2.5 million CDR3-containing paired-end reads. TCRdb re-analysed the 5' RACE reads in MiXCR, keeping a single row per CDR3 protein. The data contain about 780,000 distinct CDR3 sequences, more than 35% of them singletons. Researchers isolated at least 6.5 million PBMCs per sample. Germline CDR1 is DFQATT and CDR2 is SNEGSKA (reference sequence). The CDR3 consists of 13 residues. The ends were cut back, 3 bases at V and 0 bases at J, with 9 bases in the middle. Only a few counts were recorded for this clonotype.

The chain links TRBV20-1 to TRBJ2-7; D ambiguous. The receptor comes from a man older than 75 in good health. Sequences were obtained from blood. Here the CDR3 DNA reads TGCAGTGCTAGTCCGTTGAGCTCCTACGAGCAGTACTTC. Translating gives CSASPLSSYEQYF.